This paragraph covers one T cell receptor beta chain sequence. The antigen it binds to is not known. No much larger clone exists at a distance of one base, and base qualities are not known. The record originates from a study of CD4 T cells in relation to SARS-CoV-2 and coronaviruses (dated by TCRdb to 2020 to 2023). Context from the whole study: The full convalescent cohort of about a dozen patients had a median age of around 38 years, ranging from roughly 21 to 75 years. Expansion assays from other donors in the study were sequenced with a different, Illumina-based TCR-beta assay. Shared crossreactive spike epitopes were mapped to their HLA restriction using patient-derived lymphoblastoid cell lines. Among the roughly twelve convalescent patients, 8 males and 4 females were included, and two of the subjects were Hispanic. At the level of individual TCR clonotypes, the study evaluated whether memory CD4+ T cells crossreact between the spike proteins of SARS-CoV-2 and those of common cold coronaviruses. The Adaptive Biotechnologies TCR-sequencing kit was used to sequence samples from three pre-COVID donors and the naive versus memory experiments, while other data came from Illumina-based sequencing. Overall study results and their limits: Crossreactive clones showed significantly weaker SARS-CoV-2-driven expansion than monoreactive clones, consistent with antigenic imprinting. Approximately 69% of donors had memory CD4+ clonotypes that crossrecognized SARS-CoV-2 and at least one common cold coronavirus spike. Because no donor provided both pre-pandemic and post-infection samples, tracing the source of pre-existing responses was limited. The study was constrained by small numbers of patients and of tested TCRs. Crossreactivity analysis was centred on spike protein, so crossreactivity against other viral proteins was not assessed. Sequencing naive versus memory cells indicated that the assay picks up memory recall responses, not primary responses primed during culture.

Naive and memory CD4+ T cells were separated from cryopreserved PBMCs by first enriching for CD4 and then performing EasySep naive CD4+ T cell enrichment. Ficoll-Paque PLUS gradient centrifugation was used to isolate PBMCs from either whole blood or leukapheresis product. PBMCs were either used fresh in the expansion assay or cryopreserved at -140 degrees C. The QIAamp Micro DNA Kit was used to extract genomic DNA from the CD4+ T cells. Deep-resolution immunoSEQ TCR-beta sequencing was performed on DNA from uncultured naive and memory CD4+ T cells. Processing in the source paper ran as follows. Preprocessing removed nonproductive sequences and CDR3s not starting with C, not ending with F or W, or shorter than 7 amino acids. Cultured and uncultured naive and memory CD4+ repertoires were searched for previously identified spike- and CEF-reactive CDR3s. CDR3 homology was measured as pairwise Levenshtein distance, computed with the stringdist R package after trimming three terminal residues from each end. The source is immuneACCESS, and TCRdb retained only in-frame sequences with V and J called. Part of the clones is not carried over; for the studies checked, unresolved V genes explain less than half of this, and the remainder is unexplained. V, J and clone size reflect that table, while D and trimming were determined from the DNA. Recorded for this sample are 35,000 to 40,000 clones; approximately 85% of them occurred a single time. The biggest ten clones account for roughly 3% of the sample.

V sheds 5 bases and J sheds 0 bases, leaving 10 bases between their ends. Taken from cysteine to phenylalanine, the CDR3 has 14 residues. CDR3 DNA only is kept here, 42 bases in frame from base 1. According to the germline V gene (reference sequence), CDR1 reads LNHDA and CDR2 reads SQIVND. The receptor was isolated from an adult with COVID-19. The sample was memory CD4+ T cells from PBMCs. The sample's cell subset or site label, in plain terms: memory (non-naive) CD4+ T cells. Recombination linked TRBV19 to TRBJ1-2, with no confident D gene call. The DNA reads TGTGCCAGTAGTGAGATCAGAGCTAACTATGGCTACACCTTC. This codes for CASSEIRANYGYTF.